This paragraph reports one T cell receptor beta chain. Its matching antigen is unknown. The data originate from a study of post-analysis software for immune sequencing data. General study points: The five TRBV segments detected at higher frequency in patients than in controls included TRBV5-6, TRBV5-1 and TRBV20-1.

Included in the TCR beta cDNA libraries were unique molecular identifiers. TCRdb re-called the PCR reads through MiXCR, storing one row per CDR3 protein. This sample carries about 400,000 distinct CDR3 sequences, less than 35% of them seen once, and the ten largest clones take roughly 12%. The CDR3 runs 15 residues. Germline assignment: CDR1 SGHTA and CDR2 FQGTGA. The V end lost 3 bases, the J end lost 3 bases, and 12 bases lay between the germline ends. The specimen sequenced was blood. The V gene is TRBV7-3, the J gene TRBJ1-5; the D gene is possibly TRBD1 (6 bases). The receptor was isolated from a girl aged 5 to 17 with multiple sclerosis. The chain's CDR3 is CASSFKGGYNQPQHF. CDR3 in DNA: TGTGCCAGCAGCTTTAAGGGGGGTTACAATCAGCCCCAGCATTTT.